This section outlines one T cell receptor (beta chain) sequence together with its context. This record comes from a study of blood T cell repertoires in COVID-19. Living in roughly 23 US areas, the participants were between 18 and 89 years of age. Which cohort a participant joined came from the clinical history participants gave. Cohort 3 recovery required two negative PCRs, clearance, or symptom resolution. As processed by the authors: Amplifying reference gene primers gave estimates of nucleated cell counts. Sequencing used immunoSEQ multiplex PCR; TCRdb keeps in-frame clones, though not all of them. V, J and clone size are taken as reported in that table, and D and trimming were inferred from the DNA itself. In the table there are about 390,000 clones, about 86% of which are singletons. The germline V and J ends were trimmed by 2 bases and 10 bases, with 14 bases remaining between them. CDR3 length: 12 amino acids. Germline CDR1 is GTSNPN and CDR2 is SVGIG (reference sequence).

Sequencing was performed on PBMCs or T cells enriched from blood (not recorded which). The rearrangement joins TRBV30 to TRBJ1-2, with D unclear. The TCR comes from a woman between 50 and 59 years old who had recovered from COVID-19. CDR3 sequence (DNA): TGTGCCTGGAGTTTGTCTGGGCCCTACTACACCTTC. The encoded protein is CAWSLSGPYYTF.